This paragraph covers one T cell receptor (beta chain) sequence. Its antigen remains undetermined. No base quality values were provided; no much bigger clone lies one nucleotide off. The CDR3 holds 16 amino acids from the cysteine to the phenylalanine. The only DNA kept is the CDR3, 48 bases in frame from the first base. Taken from the germline V gene (reference sequence), the CDR1 and CDR2 loops are SGHNT and YYREEE. Trimming removed 0 bases from V and 4 bases from J; the gene matches leave 3 bases unexplained. This record belongs to a study of OX40 agonist ivuxolimab in advanced cancers. Notes on the research overall: Ivuxolimab was an agonistic, fully human IgG2 monoclonal antibody directed against OX40 (CD134), a costimulatory receptor. Among the approximately 54 dose-escalation patients, around 19 had hepatocellular carcinoma, around 15 melanoma, 9 renal cell carcinoma and 9 head and neck cancer. Peripheral TCRbeta sequencing aimed to test whether ivuxolimab altered TCR sequence diversity and caused clonal T-cell expansion. Partial responses occurred in three dose-escalation patients, of whom one had hepatocellular carcinoma and two had cutaneous melanoma. Intravenous ivuxolimab was administered to patients every 2 weeks at six dose levels: 0.01, 0.1, 0.3, 1.5, 3 and 10 mg/kg. The paper describes the monotherapy dose-escalation part (N of about 47 patients) of the phase I trial of ivuxolimab. In the dose-escalation cohort, 82.7% of patients were male, and the mean age was approximately 55 years, with a range of roughly 20 to 80. Patients were allowed to have had prior anti-PD-1, anti-PD-L1 or anti-CTLA-4 therapy, and approximately 43% of the dose-escalation patients had previously received checkpoint inhibitors. Findings and caveats that apply to the study as a whole: Low levels of normalized T-cell clonal expansion were also seen in some nonresponding patients. After ivuxolimab, more expanded clones were found on average in CD8+ T cells than in CD4+ T cells. Antigen specificity was not determined for the clonally expanded peripheral T cells. In the 0.1-3.0 mg/kg groups, partial responders had among the lowest normalized peripheral clonal expansion, particularly in CD8+ T cells. At doses of 0.1 to 3.0 mg/kg, clonal expansion of both CD4+ and CD8+ blood T cells was observed from baseline to week 6.

The trial excluded patients who had a history of autoimmune disease or who were on systemic immunosuppression. In every dose cohort, peripheral blood was drawn for TCR sequencing at baseline, cycle 4 day 1, and cycle 7 day 1. The samples were drawn from a first-in-human, open-label, multicenter phase I dose-escalation trial of ivuxolimab. Adults with locally advanced or metastatic head and neck squamous cell, hepatocellular, melanoma or renal cell carcinoma were enrolled in the trial. Before TCR sequencing, CD4+ T cells and CD8+ T cells were sorted from peripheral blood as separate populations. To sequence the TCRbeta CDR3 region, genomic DNA was isolated from the sorted cells. TCRbeta CDR3 regions were sequenced using the immunoSEQ Assay. TCRdb mirrors the immuneACCESS table, restricted to in-frame sequences. Some clones are absent from its copies; in checked studies, under half trace to an unresolved V gene, and the reason for the others is unknown. A total of about 60,000 clones appear in this sample, 85% to 90% of them only once. In total, the top ten clones hold under 4.5% of the sample.

The rearrangement combines TRBV5-4 with TRBJ2-1, and 11 junction bases match TRBD1. Sequencing used CD4+ or CD8+ T cells sorted from blood, obtained in a trial of the OX40 agonist ivuxolimab. This sequence was found in an adult with an advanced solid tumor such as melanoma, head and neck, liver or kidney cancer. The nucleotides are TGTGCCAGCAGCTTGGGGGGACAGGGGGGATACAATGAGCAGTTCTTC. Translation gives CASSLGGQGGYNEQFF.